This T cell receptor beta chain was sequenced for a study of blood T cell repertoires in COVID-19. Study-level background: The United States, Italy and Spain supplied acute and convalescent COVID-19 samples. PBMCs, B-cell-depleted T cells, or T cells were the source of the cDNA or gDNA that made up the material.

Germline V gene data show CDR1 as SQVTM and CDR2 as ANQGSEA. V shed 6 bases and J 3 bases; nucleotides not matched to a gene: 11. The CDR3 runs 14 residues. Enrolment of Seattle patients took place during active infection, and they were followed longitudinally. As processed by the authors: Nucleated cell counts were estimated from reference gene primer amplification. Profiling relied on immunoSEQ multiplex PCR, and the TCRdb table lists in-frame clones only, not all of them. The DNA was the basis for D and trimming; V, J and clone size are from that table. The sample lists 65,000 or so clones; 65% to 85% were seen once.

The clonotype originates from a man aged 30-40 years with COVID-19, enrolled during active disease. What was sequenced was peripheral blood. The V gene is TRBV29-1, the J gene TRBJ2-7; TRBD1 aligns across 7 bases. This CDR3 reads CSVPGDSDYYEQYF. The CDR3, as DNA: TGCAGCGTCCCCGGGGACAGCGATTACTACGAGCAGTACTTC.